The rows below give T cell receptor beta chains drawn from one sample of a study of blood T cell repertoires in COVID-19. Assay: immunoSEQ multiplex PCR; the TCRdb copy retains only in-frame clones and omits some. The top ten hold 2.5% to 3.5% of the sample, which has 200,000 to 250,000 clones, 85% to 90% seen once. Sample: PBMCs or T cells enriched from blood (not recorded which). Receptors were obtained from a woman in her 50s in a cohort exposed to, infected with or recovered from COVID-19 (not recorded which). The CDR3 runs from the conserved cysteine through the conserved F or W. The D gene is left open where the match is weak. Where a row states a size, it is once, few, many or the class of an expanded clone; other rows omit it.

j_gene: TRBJ2-2
d_gene: NA
v_gene: TRBV20-1
abundance: NA
CDR3nt: TGCAGTGCTAGTCGGGGGACCGGGGAGCTGTTTTTT
CDR3aa: CSASRGTGELFF

j_gene: TRBJ1-1
d_gene: NA
v_gene: TRBV5-5
abundance: NA
CDR3nt: TGTGCCAGCAACCCCGACAGGATAGGCACTGAAGCTTTCTTT
CDR3aa: CASNPDRIGTEAFF

j_gene: TRBJ2-1
d_gene: TRBD2
v_gene: TRBV9
abundance: NA
CDR3nt: TGTGCCAGCAGCGTATGGGCTAGCGGGGCCTCCTACAATGAGCAGTTCTTC
CDR3aa: CASSVWASGASYNEQFF

j_gene: TRBJ1-2
d_gene: TRBD1
v_gene: TRBV10-3
abundance: NA
CDR3nt: TGTGCCATCAGCCAGGGGGCAGACTATGGCTACACCTTC
CDR3aa: CAISQGADYGYTF

j_gene: TRBJ1-5
d_gene: TRBD1
v_gene: TRBV14
abundance: NA
CDR3nt: TGTGCCACAATAGGACAGGGCCGCAATCAGCCCCAGCATTTT
CDR3aa: CATIGQGRNQPQHF

j_gene: TRBJ2-7
d_gene: NA
v_gene: TRBV4-3
abundance: NA
CDR3nt: TGCGCCAGCAGCCAAGGGGGTGCTATACCCCAGGGGTACGAGCAGTACTTC
CDR3aa: CASSQGGAIPQGYEQYF

j_gene: TRBJ2-6
d_gene: NA
v_gene: TRBV7-3
abundance: NA
CDR3nt: TGTGCCAGCAGCCCCCCAGGGGTCTCTGGGGCCAACGTCCTGACTTTC
CDR3aa: CASSPPGVSGANVLTF

j_gene: TRBJ2-7
d_gene: NA
v_gene: TRBV10-1
abundance: NA
CDR3nt: TGCGCCAGCCCGTCCCGTCGCAGCTCCTACGAGCAGTACTTC
CDR3aa: CASPSRRSSYEQYF

j_gene: TRBJ2-3
d_gene: TRBD2
v_gene: TRBV28
abundance: NA
CDR3nt: TGTGCCAGCAGACCAACTAGCGGGGCGACGGATACGCAGTATTTT
CDR3aa: CASRPTSGATDTQYF

j_gene: TRBJ2-6
d_gene: NA
v_gene: TRBV4-3
abundance: once
CDR3nt: TGCGCCAGCAGCCCCCGGAGGAGCTCTGGGGCCAACGTCCTGACTTTC
CDR3aa: CASSPRRSSGANVLTF

j_gene: TRBJ1-2
d_gene: NA
v_gene: TRBV6-5
abundance: NA
CDR3nt: TGTGCCAGCATGGACAGCCGAGGTGGTTATGGCTACACCTTC
CDR3aa: CASMDSRGGYGYTF

j_gene: TRBJ2-5
d_gene: TRBD1
v_gene: TRBV5-1
abundance: NA
CDR3nt: TGCGCCAGCAGCGATTCCAGGGGGCCTGGAGAGACCCAGTACTTC
CDR3aa: CASSDSRGPGETQYF

j_gene: TRBJ2-1
d_gene: NA
v_gene: TRBV2
abundance: few
CDR3nt: TGTGCCAGCAAGGCGCAGGGAGGTGGGAATGAGCAGTTCTTC
CDR3aa: CASKAQGGGNEQFF

j_gene: TRBJ1-6
d_gene: NA
v_gene: TRBV5-4
abundance: NA
CDR3nt: TGTGCCAGCAGCTTGGACCAGGGTAGGCATTCACCCCTCCACTTT
CDR3aa: CASSLDQGRHSPLHF

j_gene: TRBJ2-5
d_gene: NA
v_gene: TRBV7-2
abundance: NA
CDR3nt: TGTGCCAGCAGCCATCCAGGCCCCCAAGAGACCCAGTACTTC
CDR3aa: CASSHPGPQETQYF

j_gene: TRBJ2-3
d_gene: TRBD2
v_gene: TRBV7-2
abundance: NA
CDR3nt: TGTGCCAGCAGCTTACAAGCGGGGGGGCCTAGCACAGATACGCAGTATTTT
CDR3aa: CASSLQAGGPSTDTQYF